The source of this T cell receptor beta chain is a study of blood T cell repertoires in COVID-19 (dated by TCRdb to the early 2020s). Looking at the study overall: Samples covering the acute and convalescent phases of COVID-19 were provided by collaborators in the United States, Italy and Spain. The prospective study material was composed of cDNA or gDNA derived from T cells, B-cell-depleted T cells, or PBMCs. The dataset comprised deeply sampled blood TCRbeta repertoires from subjects exposed to, actively infected with, or recovered from COVID-19. The repertoires were released in a freely available public database meant as a resource for research on the immune response to SARS-CoV-2. Samples came from the ongoing ImmuneRACE study (first 160 participants) plus 1,254 subjects from 6 global collaborators. A de-identified subject ID, COVID-19 status, age in years and sex were almost always included in the sample metadata. Where available, HLA class I and class II types were taken from metadata supplied by the sample provider and were not determined by assay-based typing. General study outcomes and caveats: Clinical and demographic metadata were provided uncurated, with the amount varying by source and participant.

The CDR3 starts with the cysteine, ends with the phenylalanine, and has 15 residues. Left in the record is the CDR3 DNA by itself, 45 bases read in frame from the first base. Notes on this clone: Its antigen is still unknown. No per-base quality is available; no much larger clone lies one base away.

In the prospective study, participants were roughly 18 to 90 years old, resided in 24 geographic areas of the United States, and were enrolled through a virtual design. In the prospective study, cohorts were assigned on the basis of participant-reported clinical history obtained from a screening survey and a study questionnaire. For ImmuneRACE Cohort 3, a participant was defined as recovered based on two consecutive negative NP/OP PCR tests, clearance by a healthcare professional, or resolution of symptoms. In the prospective study, mobile phlebotomists collected whole blood, serum and a nasopharyngeal or oropharyngeal swab from each participant. Participants in the prospective study had the option to provide additional blood draws and questionnaires over a 2-month period. Before DNA extraction, prospective study blood samples were shipped either frozen or at room temperature. TCRbeta CDR3 regions were amplified from genomic DNA using the immunoSEQ Assay, a bias-controlled multiplex PCR. The original pipeline was this. The number of nucleated cells in each sample was estimated from the amplification of reference gene primers within the assay. To quantify the absolute abundance of each unique TCRbeta CDR3 rearrangement, sequence reads were collapsed and filtered. For each sample, productive Simpson clonality was calculated as the square root of Simpson's diversity index across productive rearrangements. Held by TCRdb, this immuneACCESS table contains in-frame sequences only and omits some clones. Under half of the omission traces to an unresolved V gene where checked; the cause of the rest is unknown. The V and J calls and the clone size are those of that table, but D and trimming were determined from the DNA. Here the sample has some 510,000 clones; approximately 90% occur a single time. About 1.7% of the sample is taken by the ten largest.

The receptor was derived from a woman between 35 and 50 years old who had recovered from COVID-19. Recombination joined TRBV12-2 with TRBJ1-1; the tabulated D call, TRBD1, remains unverified against the DNA. TRBV12-2 is a pseudogene locus. The specimen was PBMCs or T cells enriched from blood (not recorded which). The sequence in DNA is TGTGCAAGTCGCTTGCCCAGGGCGCGGCACACTGAAGCTTTCTTT. It translates to CASRLPRARHTEAFF.